A single sample is the source of the 16 T cell receptor beta chains below, sequenced in a study of OX40 agonist ivuxolimab in advanced cancers. Data came from immunoSEQ multiplex PCR; TCRdb stores just in-frame clones and leaves some out. The repertoire includes some 58,000 clones, approximately 91% of them detected once, and about 0.76% sits in the top ten. Sequences were derived from CD4+ or CD8+ T cells sorted from blood, sampled in a trial of the OX40 agonist ivuxolimab. The receptor set was obtained from an adult with an advanced solid tumor such as melanoma, head and neck, liver or kidney cancer.

The chain employs TRBV15 and TRBJ1-1; D is unclear. With 1 base removed from V and 3 bases from J, the gap between germline ends came to 3 bases. The CDR3 length is 12 residues. CDR1 and CDR2 from the germline V gene are LNHNV and YYDKDF (reference sequence). The CDR3 loop is CATSRADTEAFF. In DNA, the CDR3 is TGTGCCACCAGCAGAGCGGACACTGAAGCTTTCTTT. The whole variable domain, filled in from reference TRBV15 and TRBJ1-1, reads DAMVIQNPRYQVTQFGKPVTLSCSQTLNHNVMYWYQQKSSQAPKLLFHYYDKDFNNEADTPDNFQSRRPNTSFCFLDIRSPGLGDTAMYLCATSRADTEAFFGQGTRLTVV.

This chain uses TRBV6-1 with TRBJ2-1; 11 bases fit TRBD2. Germline V gives CDR1 MNHNS, CDR2 SASEGT. V lost 6 bases, J lost 10 bases, and 5 bases stayed unmatched. The CDR3 covers 13 residues. Here the CDR3 DNA reads TGTGCCAGCAGGCTAGCGGGGGGAGGGGAGCAGTTCTTC. Translated, it gives CASRLAGGGEQFF.

In its sample, this clone was seen once. This rearrangement joins TRBV19 to TRBJ2-5, with 14 bases lining up with TRBD2. Germline V gene lookup returns CDR1 LNHDA and CDR2 SQIVND (reference sequence). V shed 4 bases, J shed 5 bases, and the junction held 9 bases outside the gene matches. This CDR3 has 17 residues. CDR3 amino acids: CASSRGLAGVGGETQYF. CDR3 nucleotide sequence: TGTGCCAGTAGTAGGGGACTAGCGGGAGTCGGAGGGGAGACCCAGTACTTC.

V usage is TRBV5-1 and J usage is TRBJ2-7, with 14 bases identical to TRBD2. V lost 3 bases, J lost 4 bases, and 3 bases stayed unmatched. The CDR3 has 15 amino acids. Germline V gene data show CDR1 as SGHRS and CDR2 as YFSETQ. The CDR3 spells CASSSGTSGSYEQYF. Written as DNA, the CDR3 is TGCGCCAGCAGCTCTGGGACTAGCGGGAGTTACGAGCAGTACTTC. Using reference TRBV5-1 and TRBJ2-7 for the parts outside the CDR3, the full variable domain is KAGVTQTPRYLIKTRGQQVTLSCSPISGHRSVSWYQQTPGQGLQFLFEYFSETQRNKGNFPGRFSGRQFSNSRSEMNVSTLELGDSALYLCASSSGTSGSYEQYFGPGTRLTVT.

The V gene is TRBV7-2, the J gene TRBJ1-2; TRBD1 might be the D (6 bases). Germline CDR1 and CDR2: SGHTA and FQGNSA. The CDR3 loop spans 14 amino acids. V dropped 5 bases and J dropped 4 bases, with 14 bases sitting between them. CDR3 sequence (DNA): TGTGCCAGCAGCCCGGATCCGACAGGCTATGGCTACACCTTC. Its translation: CASSPDPTGYGYTF.

The CDR3 DNA is TGTGCCAGCAGCTTTAGACTCCCTCCGGATACGCAGTATTTT. As protein: CASSFRLPPDTQYF. This chain links TRBV5-8 with TRBJ2-3; D uncertain. Looked up from germline, CDR1 is SGHTS and CDR2 is YDEGEE. CDR3 size: 14 residues. V was cut by 2 bases and J by 6 bases, with 13 bases left in between.

J is TRBJ2-3 and V is TRBV18; D is unclear. Per germline, CDR1 KGHSH and CDR2 LQKENI. V was shortened by 3 bases and J by 4 bases, with 2 bases between the two germline ends. The CDR3 has 11 amino acids. CDR3 DNA: TGTGCCAGCTCACCGGCAGATACGCAGTATTTT. Its translation is CASSPADTQYF. The full variable domain, completed using reference TRBV18 and TRBJ2-3, is NAGVMQNPRHLVRRRGQEARLRCSPMKGHSHVYWYRQLPEEGLKFMVYLQKENIIDESGMPKERFSAEFPKEGPSILRIQQVVRGDSAAYFCASSPADTQYFGPGTRLTVL.

This rearrangement joins TRBV6-5 to TRBJ2-1; 8 bases are shared with TRBD2. V shed 3 bases, J shed 4 bases, and the junction held 5 bases outside the gene matches. The CDR3 totals 15 residues. Germline CDR1 MNHEY, CDR2 SVGAGI. This CDR3 is CASSYSAGDYNEQFF. The CDR3 DNA is TGTGCCAGCAGTTATTCAGCGGGAGATTACAATGAGCAGTTCTTC.

The J gene is TRBJ2-7, the V gene TRBV7-6; 8 bases fit TRBD2. Germline CDR1 SGHVS, CDR2 FNYEAQ. The trim removed 4 bases at V and 3 bases at J, leaving 8 bases unmatched. The CDR3 consists of 15 residues. CDR3 sequence: CASSSGRAPFYEQYF. DNA for the CDR3: TGTGCCAGCAGCTCCGGGAGGGCCCCCTTCTACGAGCAGTACTTC.

The V and J genes are TRBV4-1 and TRBJ2-5, with no clear D. With 0 bases removed from V and 7 bases from J, the gap between germline ends came to 15 bases. The germline V gene has CDR1 MGHRA and CDR2 YSYEKL. This CDR3 has 15 amino acids. CDR3 in amino acids: CASSQDLHNSGTQYF. The CDR3 DNA sequence: TGCGCCAGCAGCCAAGATCTTCACAACTCTGGGACCCAGTACTTC.

Notes on this clone: The DNA is left out, because the CDR3 cannot be placed on it with certainty; the CDR3 is given as TCRdb lists it. The chain links TRBV2 to TRBJ2-7; the tabulated D call, TRBD2, remains unverified against the DNA. The CDR3 numbers 12 amino acids, ends counted. The germline V gene encodes CDR1 SNHLY and CDR2 FYNNEI. CDR3 amino acids: CASSPVGLGTFF.

The V gene is TRBV6-6, the J gene TRBJ1-4; D is undetermined. Trimming pared 7 bases from V and 7 bases from J, leaving 13 bases between. Germline V gives CDR1 MNHNY, CDR2 SVGAGI (reference sequence). The CDR3 length is 13 residues. This CDR3 is CASTRQVAEKLFF. CDR3 nucleotide sequence: TGTGCCAGCACCAGGCAGGTGGCTGAAAAACTGTTTTTT.

The chain joins TRBV5-1 to TRBJ2-5; tentative D call: TRBD2 (6 bases). Trimming took 6 bases from V and 5 from J, leaving 20 bases between them. The CDR3 totals 15 residues. The V gene's germline CDR1 is SGHRS and CDR2 YFSETQ. The CDR3 loop reads CASKPGELAVETQYF. As DNA, the CDR3 is TGCGCCAGCAAGCCGGGAGAACTAGCAGTGGAGACCCAGTACTTC.

The gene calls are TRBV7-3 and TRBJ2-2; the D is unclear. Per the germline V gene, CDR1 is SGHTA and CDR2 is FQGTGA. The V and J ends lost 4 bases and 4 bases respectively, with 4 bases between them. The CDR3 spans 12 residues. CDR3 region: CASSYGTGELFF. The CDR3 nucleotides are TGTGCCAGCAGCTACGGCACCGGGGAGCTGTTTTTT.

The genes are TRBV10-3 and TRBJ2-7; 9 nucleotides agree with TRBD1. Trimming at V came to 10 bases and at J to 4 bases, leaving 14 bases not matched to a gene. Germline loops: CDR1 ENHRY, CDR2 SYGVKD. The CDR3 extends over 15 amino acids. The CDR3 coding sequence is TGTGCCACCACCACAGCCGGGACAGGGATATACGAGCAGTACTTC. Translated, it gives CATTTAGTGIYEQYF.

The chain combines TRBV9 with TRBJ2-3, with D perhaps given as TRBD1 or TRBD2 (5 bases each). Germline lookup yields CDR1 SGDLS and CDR2 YYNGEE. The CDR3 runs 15 residues. V dropped 3 bases and J dropped 5 bases, with 16 bases sitting between them. The CDR3: CASSARNLGEDTQYF. The CDR3 bases are TGTGCCAGCAGCGCCCGGAACTTGGGGGAAGATACGCAGTATTTT.